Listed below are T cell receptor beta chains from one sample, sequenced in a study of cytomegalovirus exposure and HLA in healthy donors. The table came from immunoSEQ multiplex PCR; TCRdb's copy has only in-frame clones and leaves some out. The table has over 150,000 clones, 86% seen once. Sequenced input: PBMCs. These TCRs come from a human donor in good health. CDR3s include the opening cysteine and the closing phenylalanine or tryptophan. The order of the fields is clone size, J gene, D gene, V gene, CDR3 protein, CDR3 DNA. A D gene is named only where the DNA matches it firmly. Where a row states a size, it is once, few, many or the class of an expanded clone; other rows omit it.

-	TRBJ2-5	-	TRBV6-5	CASSFGETQYF	TGTGCCAGCAGTTTCGGGGAGACCCAGTACTTC
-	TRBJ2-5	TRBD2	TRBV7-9	CASSPPPGGSSETQYF	TGTGCCAGCAGCCCCCCTCCAGGCGGGAGTTCAGAGACCCAGTACTTC
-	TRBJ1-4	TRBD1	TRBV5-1	CASSLEGAETNEKLFF	TGCGCCAGCAGCTTGGAGGGGGCTGAAACTAATGAAAAACTGTTTTTT
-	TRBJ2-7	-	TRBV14	CASSQERGFHEQYF	TGTGCCAGCAGCCAAGAAAGGGGGTTCCACGAGCAGTACTTC
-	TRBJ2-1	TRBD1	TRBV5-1	CASSTGQGFNNEQFF	TGCGCCAGCAGCACCGGACAGGGGTTTAACAATGAGCAGTTCTTC
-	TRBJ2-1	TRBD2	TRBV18	CASSPQGLASNEQFF	TGTGCCAGCTCACCACAAGGACTAGCGTCCAATGAGCAGTTCTTC
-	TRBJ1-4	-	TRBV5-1	CASRGSGISGATNEKLFF	TGCGCCAGCAGAGGGTCGGGAATCTCCGGTGCAACTAATGAAAAACTGTTTTTT
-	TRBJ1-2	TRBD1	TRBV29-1	CSVCKGQHANYGYTF	TGCAGCGTTTGTAAGGGACAGCACGCTAACTATGGCTACACCTTC
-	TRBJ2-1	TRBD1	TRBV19	CASSIRDRGGQFF	TGTGCCAGTAGTATTAGGGACAGGGGAGGGCAGTTCTTC
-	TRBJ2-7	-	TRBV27	CASSSAYEQYF	TGTGCCAGCAGTTCCGCCTACGAGCAGTACTTC
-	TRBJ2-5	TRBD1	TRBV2	CASSGRQGAETQYF	TGTGCCAGCAGTGGGCGACAGGGGGCCGAGACCCAGTACTTC
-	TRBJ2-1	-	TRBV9	CASSVAVAPYNEQFF	TGTGCCAGCAGCGTAGCAGTAGCGCCCTACAATGAGCAGTTCTTC
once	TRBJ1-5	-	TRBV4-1	CASSQALDQPQHF	TGCGCCAGCAGCCAAGCTCTTGATCAGCCCCAGCATTTT
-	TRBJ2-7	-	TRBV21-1	CASSPGGGRLSYEQYF	TGTGCCAGCAGCCCCGGCGGGGGACGTCTGTCGTACGAGCAGTACTTC
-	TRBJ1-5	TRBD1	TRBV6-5	CASRVDRGDNQPQHF	TGTGCCAGCAGGGTGGACAGGGGGGACAATCAGCCCCAGCATTTT
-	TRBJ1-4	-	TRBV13	CASSPGYQNNEKLFF	TGTGCCAGCAGCCCCGGGTACCAGAATAATGAAAAACTGTTTTTT
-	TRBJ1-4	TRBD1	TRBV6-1	CASTMTGPGEKLFF	TGTGCCAGCACCATGACAGGGCCTGGTGAAAAACTGTTTTTT
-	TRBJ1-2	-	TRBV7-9	CASRLTTGFHYGYTF	TGTGCCAGCAGACTAACAACAGGGTTTCACTATGGCTACACCTTC
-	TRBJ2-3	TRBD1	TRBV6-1	CAGRTGGWTDTQYF	TGTGCCGGACGAACAGGGGGCTGGACAGATACGCAGTATTTT
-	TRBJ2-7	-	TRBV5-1	CARTGPYEQYF	TGCGCCAGGACAGGCCCCTACGAGCAGTACTTC
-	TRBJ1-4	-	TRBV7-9	CASSLDLVMGQRKEKLFF	TGTGCCAGCAGCTTAGATTTAGTAATGGGACAAAGAAAGGAAAAACTGTTTTTT
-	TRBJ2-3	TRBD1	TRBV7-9	CASSLATGGTDTQYF	TGTGCCAGCAGCTTAGCGACAGGGGGCACAGATACGCAGTATTTT
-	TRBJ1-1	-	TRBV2	CASSAGNTEAFF	TGTGCCAGCAGTGCAGGTAACACTGAAGCTTTCTTT
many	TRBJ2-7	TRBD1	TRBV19	CASSFGQGSGEQYF	TGTGCCAGTAGTTTCGGACAGGGGTCGGGCGAGCAGTACTTC
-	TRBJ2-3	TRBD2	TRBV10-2	CASTFAGGGDTQYF	TGCGCCAGCACGTTTGCGGGAGGGGGGGATACGCAGTATTTT
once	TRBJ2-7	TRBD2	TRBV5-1	CASSRGLAERLSYEQYF	TGCGCCAGCAGCCGGGGACTAGCGGAACGCCTATCCTACGAGCAGTACTTC
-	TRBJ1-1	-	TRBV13	CASSPPPSLATEAFF	TGTGCCAGCAGCCCCCCTCCATCGTTAGCCACTGAAGCTTTCTTT
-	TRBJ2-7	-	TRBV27	CASSFGQPPLNEQYF	TGTGCCAGCAGTTTCGGACAGCCGCCGCTTAACGAGCAGTACTTC
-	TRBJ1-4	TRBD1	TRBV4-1	CASRPTGTGAVGNEKLFF	TGCGCCAGCAGACCTACCGGGACAGGGGCCGTGGGTAATGAAAAACTGTTTTTT
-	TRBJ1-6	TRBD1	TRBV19	CASSPSLGTGFAPLHF	TGTGCCAGTAGTCCCTCTCTGGGGACAGGGTTTGCGCCCCTCCACTTT
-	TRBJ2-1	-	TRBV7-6	CASSFPPQYEQFF	TGTGCCAGCAGCTTCCCGCCGCAGTATGAGCAGTTCTTC
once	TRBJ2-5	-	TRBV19	CASSIDWGRQETQYF	TGTGCCAGTAGTATAGATTGGGGCAGGCAAGAGACCCAGTACTTC
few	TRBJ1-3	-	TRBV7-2	CASSLGGSSNTIYF	TGTGCCAGCAGCCTCGGAGGTAGCTCAAACACCATATATTTT
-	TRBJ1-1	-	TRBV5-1	CASSSLRGANTEAFF	TGCGCCAGCAGCAGTCTTCGGGGGGCAAACACTGAAGCTTTCTTT
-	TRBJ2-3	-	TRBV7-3	CASSLTRGRTDTQYF	TGTGCCAGCAGCTTAACTAGAGGTCGCACAGATACGCAGTATTTT
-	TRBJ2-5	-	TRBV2	CASSGQWKETQYF	TGTGCCAGCAGTGGACAGTGGAAAGAGACCCAGTACTTC
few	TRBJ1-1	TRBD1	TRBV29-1	CSANGARGANTEAFF	TGCAGCGCCAATGGAGCCAGGGGGGCGAACACTGAAGCTTTCTTT
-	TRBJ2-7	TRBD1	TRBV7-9	CASSSFRDRAYEQYF	TGTGCCAGCAGCAGCTTTCGGGACAGGGCCTACGAGCAGTACTTC
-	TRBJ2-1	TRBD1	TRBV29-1	CSVLKGQGDINEQFF	TGCAGCGTTCTGAAGGGACAGGGCGATATCAATGAGCAGTTCTTC
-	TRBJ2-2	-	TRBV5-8	CASSLGGPRTGELFF	TGTGCCAGCAGCTTGGGAGGGCCCAGAACCGGGGAGCTGTTTTTT
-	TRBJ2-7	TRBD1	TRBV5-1	CASSSGTGLSYEQYF	TGCGCCAGCAGCTCGGGGACAGGTCTCTCCTACGAGCAGTACTTC
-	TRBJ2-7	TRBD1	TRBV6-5	CASRETGAPSYEQYF	TGTGCCAGCAGAGAGACAGGGGCGCCCTCCTACGAGCAGTACTTC
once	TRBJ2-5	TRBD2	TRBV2	CASSLIAGVQETQYF	TGTGCCAGCAGTTTAATAGCGGGTGTCCAAGAGACCCAGTACTTC
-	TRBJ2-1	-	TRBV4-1	CASSQDPQGRNEQFF	TGCGCCAGCAGCCAAGATCCCCAGGGTAGGAATGAGCAGTTCTTC